This T cell receptor beta chain was sequenced during a study of control samples from healthy donors and cancer patients. Germline lookup yields CDR1 DFQATT and CDR2 SNEGSKA (reference sequence). V trimming: 3 bases; J trimming: 6 bases; junction bases outside the gene matches: 8. The length of the CDR3 is 14 residues. Here immunoSEQ multiplex PCR was the method, and the copy in TCRdb shows in-frame clones only, minus some. The top ten clones hold 15% to 20% of a sample with about 14,000 clones, roughly 80% of them seen once. This chain uses TRBV20-1 with TRBJ2-1; 7 nucleotides align to TRBD2. This TCR derives from a female donor with lung cancer. The sequenced material came from formalin-fixed, paraffin-embedded tissue. The CDR3 nucleotides are TGCAGTGCTAGTTGGACTAGTTTAAGCAATGAGCAGTTCTTC. As protein: CSASWTSLSNEQFF.